This paragraph reports one T cell receptor beta chain. Its antigen is currently unknown. These data belong to a study of T cells in Graves' hyperthyroidism and ophthalmopathy. Study observations and caveats: Before onset, by a median of approximately 5.9 months, the model predicted ophthalmopathy. A model of 13 V-J features distinguished ophthalmopathy from stable hyperthyroidism. In blood, most of the thyroid clonotypes expanded above 0.001 were also present.

The V gene's germline CDR1 is SGHDT and CDR2 YYEEEE. The CDR3 contains 14 residues. V lost 3 bases and J lost 11, with 19 bases in between. What was amplified from RNA transcripts were TCR beta CDR3 regions. In the first-round RT-PCR of the TCR CDR3, the HTBI primer set was used. TCRdb independently ran MiXCR on the multiplex PCR reads; one entry per CDR3 protein. The sample gives 200,000 to 300,000 distinct CDR3 sequences, 16% of which show up once; 25% to 30% is in the top ten. The TCR originated in a woman aged 18-35 years with Graves' ophthalmopathy. The chain recombines TRBV5-6 with TRBJ2-3, with a possible D match to TRBD2 (6 bases). Sequenced sample: blood. CDR3: CASSWDSLRGGQYF. Written as DNA, the CDR3 is TGTGCCAGCAGCTGGGACTCCCTTCGGGGAGGGCAGTATTTT.